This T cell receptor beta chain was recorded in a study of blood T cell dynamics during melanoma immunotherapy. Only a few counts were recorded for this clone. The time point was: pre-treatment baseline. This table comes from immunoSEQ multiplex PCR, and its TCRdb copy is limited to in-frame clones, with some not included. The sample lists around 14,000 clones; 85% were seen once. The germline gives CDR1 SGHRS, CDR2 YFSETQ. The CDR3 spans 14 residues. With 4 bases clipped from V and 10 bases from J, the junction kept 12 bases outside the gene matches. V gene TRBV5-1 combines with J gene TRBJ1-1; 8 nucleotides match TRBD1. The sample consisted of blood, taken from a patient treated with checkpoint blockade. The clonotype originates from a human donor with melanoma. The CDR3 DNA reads TGCGCCAGCAGCCCGAGAATTGGACAGGGCCGAGCTTTCTTT. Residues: CASSPRIGQGRAFF.